These 32 T cell receptor beta chains came from one sample sequenced in a study of identical twins. TCRdb used MiXCR to reprocess the 5' RACE reads, holding one entry per CDR3 protein. The sample records fewer than 900,000 distinct CDR3 sequences, approximately 22% being singletons. A further study also used this sample, focusing on T cells expressing NK-cell markers.

The sample comprised PBMCs. All receptors come from a woman aged 18-29 years in good health.

This clonotype has just a few counts. V and J are TRBV6-5 and TRBJ2-3; perhaps TRBD1 as D (6 bases). Trimming shortened V by 0 bases and J by 8 bases, and 18 bases separated the two germline ends. CDR1 is MNHEY and CDR2 is SVGAGI in the germline V gene. The CDR3 loop spans 16 amino acids. The CDR3 bases are TGTGCCAGCAGTTACTCGGTGGGGACATATACGGCTACGCAGTATTTT. Its protein is CASSYSVGTYTATQYF.

This clonotype was seen ten or more times. CDR3 bases: TGTGCCAGCAGTTTCGACAGCAATGAGCAGTTCTTC. It yields the protein CASSFDSNEQFF. This sequence joins TRBV6-5 and TRBJ2-1; TRBD1 is a possible D gene (5 bases). Trimming removed 4 bases at V and 6 bases at J, with 7 bases between. From germline, CDR1 is MNHEY and CDR2 SVGAGI. The CDR3 covers 12 residues.

CDR3 residues: CASRVGRPPNTGELFF. CDR3 nucleotides: TGTGCCAGCAGAGTGGGGAGACCACCGAACACCGGGGAGCTGTTTTTT. The chain uses TRBV6-1 and TRBJ2-2, with TRBD2 as a possible D gene (5 bases). V lost 6 bases, J lost 0 bases, and 14 bases lay in between. This CDR3 has 16 residues. Germline V gene sequence: CDR1 MNHNS, CDR2 SASEGT.

This clonotype occurred a few times. This chain links TRBV11-2 with TRBJ2-1; TRBD2 aligns across 16 bases. V lost 4 bases and J lost 3; bases outside the gene matches: 12. CDR3 length: 20 residues. CDR1 and CDR2 (germline): SGHAT, FQNNGV. The CDR3 sequence is CASSSPSGTSGGAVYNEQFF. The CDR3 DNA sequence: TGTGCCAGCAGCTCTCCCTCCGGGACTAGCGGGGGGGCCGTCTACAATGAGCAGTTCTTC.

At least ten counts were recorded for this clonotype. V usage is TRBV27 and J usage is TRBJ2-1; 12 bases align to TRBD2. J gave up 4 bases and V 7 bases, and 2 bases lay outside the gene matches. Germline CDR1 MNHEY, CDR2 SMNVEV (reference sequence). This CDR3 has 14 residues. CDR3 region: CASIGLAGYNEQFF. The DNA of the CDR3 is TGTGCCAGCATAGGACTAGCGGGGTACAATGAGCAGTTCTTC.

This clonotype was detected ten times or more. J is TRBJ2-3 and V is TRBV2; D is possibly TRBD2 (6 bases). Trimming left V 7 bases short and J 6 bases short, with 11 bases between. In germline, CDR1 is SNHLY, CDR2 FYNNEI. The CDR3 contains 12 residues. In nucleotides, the CDR3 is TGTGCCAGCAATAGCGGTGGGGATACGCAGTATTTT. Encoded protein: CASNSGGDTQYF. The full variable domain, rest sourced from reference TRBV2 and TRBJ2-3, is EPEVTQTPSHQVTQMGQEVILRCVPISNHLYFYWYRQILGQKVEFLVSFYNNEISEKSEIFDDQFSVERPDGSNFTLKIRSTKLEDSAMYFCASNSGGDTQYFGPGTRLTVL.

This chain uses TRBV27 with TRBJ1-2; D gene ambiguous. Looked up from germline, CDR1 is MNHEY and CDR2 is SMNVEV (reference sequence). The CDR3 is 12 amino acids. Deletions cut 6 bases from V and 8 bases from J, with 13 bases between. The CDR3 DNA reads as TGTGCCAGCAGCAGAGGCCCCGGCGGCTACACCTTC. Protein product: CASSRGPGGYTF.

The chain employs TRBV12-3 or TRBV12-4 and TRBJ2-1; TRBD2 agrees at 7 bases. With V trimmed by 8 bases and J by 8 bases, 12 bases remained unmatched. CDR3 length equals 14 residues. CDR3 sequence reads: CASGPAGDLDEQFF. In DNA form, the CDR3 reads TGTGCCAGCGGCCCCGCGGGGGACTTGGATGAGCAGTTCTTC.

This chain joins TRBV18 and TRBJ2-3; D unclear. The CDR3 sequence is 14 residues long. Germline V lookup: CDR1 KGHSH, CDR2 LQKENI. V was trimmed by 1 base and J by 0 bases, leaving 5 bases between them. The CDR3 nucleotides are TGTGCCAGCTCACCACAACCTAGCACAGATACGCAGTATTTT. Protein sequence: CASSPQPSTDTQYF.

The chain uses TRBV12-3 or TRBV12-4 and TRBJ1-1, with TRBD1 matching 8 bases. This CDR3 has 14 residues. Trimming cost V 9 bases and J 5 bases; bases outside gene matches: 11. The CDR3 region is CASHLGQGRTEAFF. The CDR3 DNA is TGTGCCAGTCACCTCGGACAGGGACGAACTGAAGCTTTCTTT.

The table lists this clonotype with many counts. J is TRBJ2-2 and V is TRBV11-1; 10 bases align to TRBD1. Germline V gene lookup returns CDR1 SGHAT and CDR2 FQDESV (reference sequence). CDR3 length equals 18 residues. With 5 bases clipped from V and 2 bases from J, the junction kept 11 bases outside the gene matches. The CDR3 protein is CASSPPWGTGVNTGELFF. The CDR3 DNA sequence: TGTGCCAGCAGCCCACCCTGGGGGACAGGGGTAAACACCGGGGAGCTGTTTTTT.

The CDR3 reads CSARPPHGAGYNEQFF. For the CDR3, the DNA is TGCAGTGCTAGACCTCCTCACGGCGCGGGGTACAATGAGCAGTTCTTC. This chain connects TRBV20-1 to TRBJ2-1; a weak D match, TRBD2 (6 bases). This CDR3 has 16 amino acids. In germline, CDR1 is DFQATT, CDR2 SNEGSKA (reference sequence). Trimming shortened V by 2 bases and J by 4 bases, and 18 bases separated the two germline ends.

Points on this clonotype: A much larger clone lies a single base off, so this may be a read error. This chain uses TRBV7-6 with TRBJ2-7; TRBD1 matches 9 bases. The CDR3 contains 15 residues. Germline CDR1 and CDR2: SGHVS and FNYEAQ. This CDR3 reads CASSLGDRVAYEEYF. The CDR3 coding sequence is TGTGCCAGCAGCTTAGGGGACAGGGTGGCCTACGAGGAGTACTTC.

The chain couples TRBV6-1 to TRBJ1-5; D unresolved. Trimming removed 6 bases at V and 9 bases at J, with 15 bases between. The CDR3 length is 13 residues. Germline-derived CDR1 and CDR2 are MNHNS and SASEGT. CDR3 protein: CASSGAPLSPQHF. The CDR3 coding sequence is TGTGCCAGCAGCGGAGCTCCCCTTTCGCCCCAGCATTTT.

This clonotype was observed at least ten times. V and J are TRBV5-1 and TRBJ1-1, with D hard to call. This CDR3 is built from 15 residues. Trimming pared 3 bases from V and 5 bases from J, leaving 17 bases between. Germline V gives CDR1 SGHRS, CDR2 YFSETQ. The CDR3: CASSSDSRGWTEAFF. The CDR3, as DNA: TGCGCCAGCAGCTCCGACTCCCGGGGTTGGACTGAAGCTTTCTTT.

This chain uses TRBV11-2 with TRBJ2-6; D uncertain. The CDR3 sequence is 16 residues long. CDR1 and CDR2 (germline): SGHAT, FQNNGV. V lost 1 base, J lost 0 bases, and 7 bases lay in between. The CDR3 reads CASSLAVTSGANVLTF. As DNA, the CDR3 is TGTGCCAGCAGCTTAGCGGTCACCTCTGGGGCCAACGTCCTGACTTTC.

In this sample, this clonotype turned up a few times. The chain joins TRBV5-1 to TRBJ1-6, with no clear D. CDR1 and CDR2 from the germline V gene are SGHRS and YFSETQ. CDR3 length: 11 amino acids. Trimming took off 0 bases at V and 13 bases at J, with 5 bases between the two ends. The CDR3 bases are TGCGCCAGCAGCTTGGATGGGCCCCTCCACTTT. Its translation is CASSLDGPLHF. Combining the CDR3 with reference TRBV5-1 and TRBJ1-6 gives the whole variable domain KAGVTQTPRYLIKTRGQQVTLSCSPISGHRSVSWYQQTPGQGLQFLFEYFSETQRNKGNFPGRFSGRQFSNSRSEMNVSTLELGDSALYLCASSLDGPLHFGNGTRLTVT.

At least ten counts were recorded for this clonotype. DNA of the CDR3: TGCAGTGTCCCTGCGGCAGGGGGCAGGCCCCAGCATTTT. Translation gives CSVPAAGGRPQHF. This sequence joins TRBV20-1 and TRBJ1-5; TRBD1 matches at 8 bases. V was clipped by 7 bases and J by 9 bases; unmatched bases: 11. Per the germline V gene, CDR1 is DFQATT and CDR2 is SNEGSKA (reference sequence). CDR3 length equals 13 residues.

The V gene is TRBV25-1, the J gene TRBJ2-2; D could derive from TRBD1 or TRBD2 (6 bases each). Trimming cost V 8 bases and J 1 base, with 11 bases left between them. This CDR3 is built from 14 residues. The germline CDR1 and CDR2 sequences are MGHDK and SYGVNS. The CDR3 DNA reads as TGTGCCAGCCGGGGGCCCGGGAACACCGGGGAGCTGTTTTTT. It translates to CASRGPGNTGELFF.

The V and J genes are TRBV10-3 and TRBJ2-7, with a weak D call TRBD1 (6 bases). CDR1 and CDR2 from the germline V gene are ENHRY and SYGVKD. V was shortened by 10 bases and J by 3 bases, with 13 bases between the two germline ends. The CDR3 consists of 12 residues. CDR3: CATTGTIYEQYF. CDR3 DNA sequence: TGTGCCACCACAGGGACCATCTACGAGCAGTACTTC.

This clonotype appeared many times. The rearrangement joins TRBV3-1 to TRBJ2-7; D is unresolved. CDR1 is LGHDT, CDR2 YNNKEL, per germline (reference sequence). The ends were cut back, 4 bases at V and 4 bases at J, with 11 bases in the middle. The CDR3 totals 13 residues. The CDR3: CASSPGQPYEQYF. The CDR3, as DNA: TGTGCCAGCAGCCCCGGCCAGCCATACGAGCAGTACTTC.

This clonotype was seen many times. The V and J genes are TRBV29-1 and TRBJ1-2; no clear D gene. This CDR3 contains 13 residues. V shed 4 bases and J shed 5 bases, with 14 bases lying between them. Germline assignment: CDR1 SQVTM and CDR2 ANQGSEA. This CDR3 reads CSVGSGLGYGYTF. In DNA form, the CDR3 reads TGCAGCGTTGGATCGGGTTTGGGATATGGCTACACCTTC.

This clonotype was observed a few times. The rearrangement uses TRBV27 and TRBJ2-2; D may be TRBD2 (5 bases). This CDR3 has 16 amino acids. Trimming removed 2 bases from V and 3 bases from J, with 13 bases in between. The germline CDR1 and CDR2 sequences are MNHEY and SMNVEV (reference sequence). The CDR3 here is CASSLGSPSYTGELFF. DNA of the CDR3: TGTGCCAGCAGTTTAGGGAGCCCATCATACACCGGGGAGCTGTTTTTT.

This clonotype was detected ten times or more. The gene calls are TRBV5-5 and TRBJ1-3, with no clear D. CDR1 is SGHKS, CDR2 YYEKEE, per germline (reference sequence). The CDR3 has 16 residues. V gave up 5 bases and J gave up 0 bases, with 15 bases separating them. This CDR3 reads CASRGLPNLSGNTIYF. In nucleotides, the CDR3 is TGTGCCAGCAGGGGGTTACCGAACCTCTCTGGAAACACCATATATTTT.

This clonotype appeared many times. The chain uses TRBV5-1 and TRBJ2-3; D remains unclear. Trimming removed 4 bases at V and 0 bases at J, with 6 bases between. This CDR3 is built from 13 residues. Germline V gives CDR1 SGHRS, CDR2 YFSETQ. The CDR3 here is CASSPISTDTQYF. CDR3 sequence (DNA): TGCGCCAGCAGCCCAATTAGCACAGATACGCAGTATTTT.

This clonotype was detected a few times. The V call is TRBV20-1, the J call TRBJ2-1; D call uncertain. This CDR3 is built from 15 residues. The germline V gene encodes CDR1 DFQATT and CDR2 SNEGSKA (reference sequence). The germline V and J ends were trimmed by 6 bases and 7 bases, with 22 bases remaining between them. CDR3 DNA sequence: TGCAGTGCCCCAAGGAGTGCCAACTTTGGAAATGAGCAGTTCTTC. Encoded protein: CSAPRSANFGNEQFF.

This clonotype showed up many times. V usage is TRBV29-1 and J usage is TRBJ2-1, with a weak D call TRBD2 (5 bases). Trimming removed 4 bases from V and 6 bases from J, with 7 bases in between. CDR1 and CDR2 (germline): SQVTM, ANQGSEA. The CDR3 sequence is 11 residues long. The CDR3 reads CSVGLANEQFF. The CDR3 region has the DNA TGCAGCGTTGGGCTAGCCAATGAGCAGTTCTTC.

This clonotype was observed many times. V gene TRBV27 combines with J gene TRBJ2-3; the D gene is possibly TRBD1 (5 bases). The CDR3 is 13 amino acids. The germline V gene encodes CDR1 MNHEY and CDR2 SMNVEV (reference sequence). V was shortened by 8 bases and J by 1 base, with 10 bases between the two germline ends. As DNA, the CDR3 is TGTGCCAGCCAGGGTTTTGGCACAGATACGCAGTATTTT. Its translation is CASQGFGTDTQYF.

This clonotype was observed once. The V gene is TRBV3-1, the J gene TRBJ2-3; a weak D match, TRBD1 (5 bases). V lost 1 base and J 2 bases, leaving 16 bases between the germline ends. The V gene's germline CDR1 is LGHDT and CDR2 YNNKEL (reference sequence). The CDR3 is 17 amino acids. The CDR3 DNA is TGTGCCAGCAGCCAAGGTCCAGGGCGGAGTTACACAGATACGCAGTATTTT. Translating gives CASSQGPGRSYTDTQYF.

This clonotype was counted only a few times. The DNA of the CDR3 is TGTGCCAGCAGCCACCGGACTAGCGGGGCCTACGAGCAGTACTTC. As protein: CASSHRTSGAYEQYF. J is TRBJ2-7 and V is TRBV4-2; TRBD2 matches 12 bases. Germline CDR1 reads LGHNA; CDR2 reads YNFKEQ. The CDR3 sequence is 15 residues long. Trimming cost V 3 bases and J 2 bases; bases outside gene matches: 2.

This clonotype has just a few counts. V usage is TRBV10-2 and J usage is TRBJ2-3; D may be TRBD2 (5 bases). The germline V gene has CDR1 WSHSY and CDR2 SAAADI. V was cut by 7 bases and J by 1 base, with 21 bases left in between. The CDR3 consists of 17 residues. The CDR3 region is CASIGVRMSGGTDTQYF. CDR3 DNA sequence: TGCGCCAGCATCGGGGTGAGGATGAGCGGCGGCACAGATACGCAGTATTTT.

This clonotype was seen more than once but under ten times. This chain connects TRBV27 to TRBJ1-5; D unclear. V was clipped by 3 bases and J by 1 base, with 7 bases between them. The CDR3 runs 14 residues. Germline CDR1 reads MNHEY; CDR2 reads SMNVEV (reference sequence). The CDR3 here is CASSFAASNQPQHF. The CDR3 nucleotides read TGTGCCAGCAGTTTCGCCGCGAGCAATCAGCCCCAGCATTTT.